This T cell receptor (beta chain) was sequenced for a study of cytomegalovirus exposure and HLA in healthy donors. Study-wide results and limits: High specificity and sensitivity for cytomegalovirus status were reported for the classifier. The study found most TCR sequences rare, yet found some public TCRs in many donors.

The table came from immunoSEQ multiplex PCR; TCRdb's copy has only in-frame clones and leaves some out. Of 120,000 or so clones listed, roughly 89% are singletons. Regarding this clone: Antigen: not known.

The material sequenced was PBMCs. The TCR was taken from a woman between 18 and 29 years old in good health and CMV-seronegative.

This CDR3 is CASRIKIAGNTIYF. CDR3 nucleotide sequence: TGTGCCAGCAGAATCAAGATAGCTGGAAACACCATATATTTT. The chain uses TRBV6-1 and TRBJ1-3; D unclear. Germline-derived CDR1 and CDR2 are MNHNS and SASEGT. This CDR3 is built from 14 residues. V was cut by 6 bases and J by 2 bases, with 11 bases left in between.